Included here is one T cell receptor (beta chain) sequence, with context. J was trimmed by 8 bases and V by 7 bases; bases with no gene match: 14. Germline values: CDR1 MDHEN, CDR2 SYDVKM. CDR3 size: 15 residues. Specified time point: patch test 3, about 24 weeks after DPC sensitization. Treatment meaning: therapeutic diphenylcyclopropenone sensitization with weekly scalp DPC. One entry per CDR3 protein, called by TCRdb with MiXCR from the RACE reads. The sample contains some 90,000 distinct CDR3 sequences, 11% of which appear only once. The source of the sample is a study of human T cells and chemical hapten exposure.

The sequence derives from a woman aged 25 to 39 with alopecia areata. Some clones in this sample may be carry-over from other donors' samples. Sequences were derived from whole blood, sampled in connection with sensitization to the hapten diphenylcyclopropenone (DPC). The chain uses TRBV28 and TRBJ2-4, with 7 bases matching TRBD2. The CDR3 loop reads CASIGAGVLEDIQYF. In DNA, the CDR3 is TGTGCCAGCATCGGGGCGGGAGTGCTCGAGGACATTCAGTACTTC.